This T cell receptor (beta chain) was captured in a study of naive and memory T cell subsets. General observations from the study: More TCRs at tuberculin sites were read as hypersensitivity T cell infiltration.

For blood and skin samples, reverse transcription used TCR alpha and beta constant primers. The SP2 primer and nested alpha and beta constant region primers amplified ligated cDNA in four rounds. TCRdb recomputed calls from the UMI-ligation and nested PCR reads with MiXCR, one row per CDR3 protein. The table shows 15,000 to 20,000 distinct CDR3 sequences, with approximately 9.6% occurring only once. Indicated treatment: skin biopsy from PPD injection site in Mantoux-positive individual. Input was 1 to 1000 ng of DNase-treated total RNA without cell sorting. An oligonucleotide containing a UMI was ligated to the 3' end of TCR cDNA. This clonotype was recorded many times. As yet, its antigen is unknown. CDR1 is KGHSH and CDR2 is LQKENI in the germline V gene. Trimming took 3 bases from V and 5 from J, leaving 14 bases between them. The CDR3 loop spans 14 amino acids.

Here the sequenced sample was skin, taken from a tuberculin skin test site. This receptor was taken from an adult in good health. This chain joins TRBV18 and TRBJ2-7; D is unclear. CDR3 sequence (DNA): TGTGCCAGCTCACCTCTAGGCCCGGGCGACGAGCAGTACTTC. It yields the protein CASSPLGPGDEQYF.